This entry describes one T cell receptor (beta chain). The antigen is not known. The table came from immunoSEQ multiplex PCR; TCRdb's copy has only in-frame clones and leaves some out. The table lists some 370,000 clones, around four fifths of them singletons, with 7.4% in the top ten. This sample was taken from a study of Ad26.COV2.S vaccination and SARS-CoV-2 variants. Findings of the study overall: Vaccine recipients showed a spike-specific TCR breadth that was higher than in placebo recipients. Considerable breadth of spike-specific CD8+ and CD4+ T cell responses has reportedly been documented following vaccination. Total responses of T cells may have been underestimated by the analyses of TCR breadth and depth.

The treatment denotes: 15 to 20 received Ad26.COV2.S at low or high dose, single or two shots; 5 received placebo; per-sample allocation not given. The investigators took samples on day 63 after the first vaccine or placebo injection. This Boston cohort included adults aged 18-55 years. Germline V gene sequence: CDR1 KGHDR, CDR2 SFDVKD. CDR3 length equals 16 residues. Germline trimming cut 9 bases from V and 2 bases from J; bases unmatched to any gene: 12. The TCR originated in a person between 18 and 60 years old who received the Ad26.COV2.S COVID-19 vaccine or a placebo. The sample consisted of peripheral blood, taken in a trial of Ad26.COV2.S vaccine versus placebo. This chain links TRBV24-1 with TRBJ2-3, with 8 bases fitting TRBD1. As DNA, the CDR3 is TGTGCCACCCGATTCCCCCCGACAGGGGCCACAGATACGCAGTATTTT. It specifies CATRFPPTGATDTQYF.